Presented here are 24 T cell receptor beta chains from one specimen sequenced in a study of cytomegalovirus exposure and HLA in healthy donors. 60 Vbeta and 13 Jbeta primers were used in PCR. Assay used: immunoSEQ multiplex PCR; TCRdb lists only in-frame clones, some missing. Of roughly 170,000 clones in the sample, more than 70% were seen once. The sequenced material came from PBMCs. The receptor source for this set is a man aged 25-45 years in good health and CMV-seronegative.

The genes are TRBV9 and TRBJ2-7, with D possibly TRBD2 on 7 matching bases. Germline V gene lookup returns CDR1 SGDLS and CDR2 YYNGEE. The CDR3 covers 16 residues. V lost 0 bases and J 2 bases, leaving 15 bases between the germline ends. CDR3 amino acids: CASSVEGGGRAYEQYF. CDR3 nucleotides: TGTGCCAGCAGCGTAGAGGGGGGGGGCAGAGCCTACGAGCAGTACTTC.

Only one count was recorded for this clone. The CDR3 here is CAWSVGEGGQTDTQYF. For the CDR3, the DNA is TGTGCCTGGAGTGTAGGGGAGGGGGGGCAGACAGATACGCAGTATTTT. The rearrangement links TRBV30 to TRBJ2-3, with D maybe TRBD2 (7 bases). The germline V gene encodes CDR1 GTSNPN and CDR2 SVGIG (reference sequence). V lost 0 bases and J 3 bases, leaving 16 bases between the germline ends. The CDR3 is made up of 16 amino acids.

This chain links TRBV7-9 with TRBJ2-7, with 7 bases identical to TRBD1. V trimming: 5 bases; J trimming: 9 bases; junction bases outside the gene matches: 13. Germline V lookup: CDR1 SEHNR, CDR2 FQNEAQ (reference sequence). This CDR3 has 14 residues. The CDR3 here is CASSVGQANSGQYF. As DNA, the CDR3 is TGTGCCAGCAGCGTCGGACAGGCAAACTCAGGGCAGTACTTC.

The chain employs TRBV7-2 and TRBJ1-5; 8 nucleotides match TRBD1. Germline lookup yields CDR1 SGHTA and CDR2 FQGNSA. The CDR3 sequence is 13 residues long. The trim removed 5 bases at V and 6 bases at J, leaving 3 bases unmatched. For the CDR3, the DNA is TGTGCCAGCAGCGTCGACAGGGGTCAGCCCCAGCATTTT. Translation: CASSVDRGQPQHF. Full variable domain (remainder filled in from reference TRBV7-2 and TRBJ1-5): GAGVSQSPSNKVTEKGKDVELRCDPISGHTALYWYRQSLGQGLEFLIYFQGNSAPDKSGLPSDRFSAERTGGSVSTLTIQRTQQEDSAVYLCASSVDRGQPQHFGDGTRLSIL.

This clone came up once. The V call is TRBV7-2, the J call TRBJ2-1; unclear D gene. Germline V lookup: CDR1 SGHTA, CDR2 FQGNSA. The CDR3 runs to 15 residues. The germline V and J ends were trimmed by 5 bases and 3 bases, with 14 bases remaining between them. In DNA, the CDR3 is TGTGCCAGCAGCCCCCAGGTAGTAGACTACAATGAGCAGTTCTTC. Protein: CASSPQVVDYNEQFF.

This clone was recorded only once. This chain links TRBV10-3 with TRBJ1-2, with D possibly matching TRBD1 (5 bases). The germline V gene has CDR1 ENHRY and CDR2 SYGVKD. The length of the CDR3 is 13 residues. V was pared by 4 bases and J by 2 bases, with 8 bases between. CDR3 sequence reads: CAISGTGNYGYTF. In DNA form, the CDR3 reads TGTGCCATCAGTGGTACAGGAAACTATGGCTACACCTTC.

The CDR3 nucleotides are TGTGCCAGCAGCTCACCCGACAGGGACACTGAAGCTTTCTTT. It specifies CASSSPDRDTEAFF. The chain is built from TRBV5-6 and TRBJ1-1; 7 nucleotides line up with TRBD1. The CDR3 covers 14 residues. Germline lookup yields CDR1 SGHDT and CDR2 YYEEEE. The V gene end was trimmed by 3 bases and the J gene end by 3 bases; junction bases not matched to a gene: 5.

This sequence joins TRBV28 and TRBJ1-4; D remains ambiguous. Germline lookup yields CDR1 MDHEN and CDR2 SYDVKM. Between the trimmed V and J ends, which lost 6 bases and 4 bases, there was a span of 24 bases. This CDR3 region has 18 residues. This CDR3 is CASSTPNGRRSGNEKLFF. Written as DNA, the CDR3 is TGTGCCAGCAGCACCCCGAACGGCCGGAGGTCGGGTAATGAAAAACTGTTTTTT.

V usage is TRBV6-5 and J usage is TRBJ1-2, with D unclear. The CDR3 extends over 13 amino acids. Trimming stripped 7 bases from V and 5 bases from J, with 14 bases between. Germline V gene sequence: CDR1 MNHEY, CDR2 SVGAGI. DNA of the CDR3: TGTGCCAGCACCCCTCTGGGAGTTTATGGCTACACCTTC. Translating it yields CASTPLGVYGYTF.

The CDR3 nucleotides are TGTGCCAGCAAGCTGGGACTAGCGGGGGGGGTTATGGATACGCAGTATTTT. Translated: CASKLGLAGGVMDTQYF. This sequence joins TRBV5-6 and TRBJ2-3; TRBD2 matches at 16 bases. V lost 6 bases, J lost 6 bases, and 10 bases stayed unmatched. The CDR3 consists of 17 residues. Germline loops: CDR1 SGHDT, CDR2 YYEEEE. The whole variable domain, filled in from reference TRBV5-6 and TRBJ2-3, reads DAGVTQSPTHLIKTRGQQVTLRCSPKSGHDTVSWYQQALGQGPQFIFQYYEEEERQRGNFPDRFSGHQFPNYSSELNVNALLLGDSALYLCASKLGLAGGVMDTQYFGPGTRLTVL.

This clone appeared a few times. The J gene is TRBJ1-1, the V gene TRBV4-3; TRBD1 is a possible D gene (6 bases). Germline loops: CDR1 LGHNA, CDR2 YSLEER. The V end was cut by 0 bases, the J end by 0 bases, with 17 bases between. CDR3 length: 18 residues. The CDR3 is CASSQEWDSGQMNTEAFF. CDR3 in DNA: TGCGCCAGCAGCCAAGAGTGGGATAGTGGACAGATGAACACTGAAGCTTTCTTT.

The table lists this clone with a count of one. CDR3 coding DNA: TGTGCCAGCAGCTTTACAGGGGACCAAGAGACCCAGTACTTC. It yields the protein CASSFTGDQETQYF. This chain joins TRBV5-4 and TRBJ2-5; TRBD1 matches at 7 bases. The V gene's germline CDR1 is SGHNT and CDR2 YYREEE (reference sequence). The CDR3 extends over 14 amino acids. V shed 2 bases, J shed 0 bases, and the junction held 1 base outside the gene matches. The full variable domain, completed using reference TRBV5-4 and TRBJ2-5, is ETGVTQSPTHLIKTRGQQVTLRCSSQSGHNTVSWYQQALGQGPQFIFQYYREEENGRGNFPPRFSGLQFPNYSSELNVNALELDDSALYLCASSFTGDQETQYFGPGTRLLVL.

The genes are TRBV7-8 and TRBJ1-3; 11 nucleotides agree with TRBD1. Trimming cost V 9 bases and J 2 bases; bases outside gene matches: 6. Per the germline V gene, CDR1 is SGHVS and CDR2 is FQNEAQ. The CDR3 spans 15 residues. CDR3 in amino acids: CASHGQGAAGNTIYF. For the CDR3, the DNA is TGTGCCAGTCACGGACAGGGGGCTGCTGGAAACACCATATATTTT. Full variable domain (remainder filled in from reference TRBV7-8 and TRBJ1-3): GAGVSQSPRYKVAKRGQDVALRCDPISGHVSLFWYQQALGQGPEFLTYFQNEAQLDKSGLPSDRFFAERPEGSVSTLKIQRTQQEDSAVYLCASHGQGAAGNTIYFGEGSWLTVV.

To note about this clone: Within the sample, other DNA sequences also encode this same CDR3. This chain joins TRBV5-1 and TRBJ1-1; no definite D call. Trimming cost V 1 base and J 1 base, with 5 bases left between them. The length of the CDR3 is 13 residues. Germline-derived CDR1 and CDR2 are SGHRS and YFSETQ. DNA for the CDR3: TGCGCCAGCAGCTTGACGGGGAACACTGAAGCTTTCTTT. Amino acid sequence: CASSLTGNTEAFF.

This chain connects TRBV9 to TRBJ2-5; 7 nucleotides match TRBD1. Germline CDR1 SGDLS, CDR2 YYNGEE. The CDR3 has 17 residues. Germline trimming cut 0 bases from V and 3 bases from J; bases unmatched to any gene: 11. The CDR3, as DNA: TGTGCCAGCAGCGTAGATATTGAGGGGGCAGTAAAAGAGACCCAGTACTTC. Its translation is CASSVDIEGAVKETQYF.

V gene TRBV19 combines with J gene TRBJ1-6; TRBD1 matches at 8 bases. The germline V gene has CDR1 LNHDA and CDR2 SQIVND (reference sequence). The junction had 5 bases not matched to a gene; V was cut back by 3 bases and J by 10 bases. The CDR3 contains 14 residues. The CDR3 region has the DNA TGTGCCAGTAGTATTACAGGGGGGGACTCACCCCTCCACTTT. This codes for CASSITGGDSPLHF.

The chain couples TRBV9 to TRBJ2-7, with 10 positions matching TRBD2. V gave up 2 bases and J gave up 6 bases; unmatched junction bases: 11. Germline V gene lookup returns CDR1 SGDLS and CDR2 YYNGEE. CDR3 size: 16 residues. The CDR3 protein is CASSVRGLAGESEQYF. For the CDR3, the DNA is TGTGCCAGCAGCGTGAGAGGCCTAGCGGGAGAAAGCGAGCAGTACTTC.

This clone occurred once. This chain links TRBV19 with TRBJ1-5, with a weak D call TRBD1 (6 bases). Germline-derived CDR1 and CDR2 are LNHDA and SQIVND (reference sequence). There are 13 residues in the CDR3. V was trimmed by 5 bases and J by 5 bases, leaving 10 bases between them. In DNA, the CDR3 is TGTGCCAGTAGTCTACAGGGACATCAGCCCCAGCATTTT. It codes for CASSLQGHQPQHF.

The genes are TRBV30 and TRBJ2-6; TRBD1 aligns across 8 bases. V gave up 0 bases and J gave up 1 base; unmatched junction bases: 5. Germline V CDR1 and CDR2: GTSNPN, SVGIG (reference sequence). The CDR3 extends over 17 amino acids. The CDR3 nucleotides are TGTGCCTGGAGTGTATCAGGGGGCGCGTCTGGGGCCAACGTCCTGACTTTC. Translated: CAWSVSGGASGANVLTF.

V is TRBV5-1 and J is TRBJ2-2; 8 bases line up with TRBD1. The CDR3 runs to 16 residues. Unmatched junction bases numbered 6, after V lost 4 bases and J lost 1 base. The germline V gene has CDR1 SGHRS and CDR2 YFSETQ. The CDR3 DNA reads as TGCGCCAGCAGCCTAGAAGGGACAGGGAACACCGGGGAGCTGTTTTTT. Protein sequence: CASSLEGTGNTGELFF.

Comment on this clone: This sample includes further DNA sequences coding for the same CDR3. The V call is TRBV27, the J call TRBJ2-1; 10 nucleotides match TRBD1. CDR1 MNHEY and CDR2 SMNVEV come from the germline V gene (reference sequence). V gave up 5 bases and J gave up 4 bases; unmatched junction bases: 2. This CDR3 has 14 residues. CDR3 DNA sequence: TGTGCCAGCAGTCCGGGACAGGGGTACAATGAGCAGTTCTTC. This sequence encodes CASSPGQGYNEQFF.

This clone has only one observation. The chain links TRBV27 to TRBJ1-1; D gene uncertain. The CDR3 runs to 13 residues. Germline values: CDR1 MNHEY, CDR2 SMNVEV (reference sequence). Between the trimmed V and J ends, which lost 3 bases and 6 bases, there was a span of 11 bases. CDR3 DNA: TGTGCCAGCAGTTTCTCTCCAGTCTCTGAAGCTTTCTTT. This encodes CASSFSPVSEAFF.

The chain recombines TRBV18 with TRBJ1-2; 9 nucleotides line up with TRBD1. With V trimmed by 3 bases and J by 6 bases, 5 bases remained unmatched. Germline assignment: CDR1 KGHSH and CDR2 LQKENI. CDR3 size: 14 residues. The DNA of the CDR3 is TGTGCCAGCTCACCTTCGGGACAGGGAAATGGCTACACCTTC. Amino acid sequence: CASSPSGQGNGYTF.

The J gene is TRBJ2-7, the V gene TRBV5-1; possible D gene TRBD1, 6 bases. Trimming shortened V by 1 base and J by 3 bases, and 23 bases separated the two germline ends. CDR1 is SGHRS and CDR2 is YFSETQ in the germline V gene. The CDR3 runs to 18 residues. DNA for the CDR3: TGCGCCAGCAGCTTGAGGGGGAGTGCCCCAACTAGAGACTACGAGCAGTACTTC. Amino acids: CASSLRGSAPTRDYEQYF.